Listed below are T cell receptor beta chains from one sample, sequenced in a study of blood T cell repertoires in COVID-19. TCRdb's copy holds only in-frame clones and misses some; the assay was immunoSEQ multiplex PCR. The table records 70,000 or so clones, about nine tenths of them present only once. Material for sequencing was peripheral blood. These receptor sequences come from a man aged 65 to 85 with active or convalescent COVID-19. The CDR3 runs from the conserved cysteine through the conserved F or W. D genes are given only for firm matches. Some rows have no size entry. The others give once, few or many, or a class for an expanded clone.

j_call: TRBJ2-7
clone_size: NA
d_call: NA
v_call: TRBV3-1/TRBV3-2
cdr3_nt: TGTGCCAGCAGCCGGCTGGGCGACGAGCAGTACTTC
cdr3_aa: CASSRLGDEQYF

j_call: TRBJ2-7
clone_size: few
d_call: NA
v_call: TRBV5-4
cdr3_nt: TGTGCCAGCAGCCGGGAGAGGGGCGAGCAGTACTTC
cdr3_aa: CASSRERGEQYF

j_call: TRBJ1-2
clone_size: NA
d_call: TRBD1
v_call: TRBV27
cdr3_nt: TGTGCCAGCAGCATCATCCTCGGACAGGGGTTCTATGGCTACACCTTC
cdr3_aa: CASSIILGQGFYGYTF

j_call: TRBJ1-5
clone_size: NA
d_call: TRBD1
v_call: TRBV5-1
cdr3_nt: TGCGCCAGCAGCTTGGCCGACAGGGGTGGTCAGCCCCAGCATTTT
cdr3_aa: CASSLADRGGQPQHF

j_call: TRBJ1-2
clone_size: NA
d_call: TRBD1
v_call: TRBV9
cdr3_nt: TGTGCCAGCAGCGCCCAGTACCGACAGGGGGCGGAAGGCTACACCTTC
cdr3_aa: CASSAQYRQGAEGYTF

j_call: TRBJ1-6
clone_size: once
d_call: NA
v_call: TRBV9
cdr3_nt: TGTGCCAGCAGCGTTGGGGTGGGAGGGTGGAATAATTCACCCCTCCACTTT
cdr3_aa: CASSVGVGGWNNSPLHF

j_call: TRBJ1-6
clone_size: once
d_call: TRBD1
v_call: TRBV5-6
cdr3_nt: TGTGCCAGCAGCATCCGGGACAGGGGGTCACCCCTCCACTTT
cdr3_aa: CASSIRDRGSPLHF

j_call: TRBJ1-4
clone_size: NA
d_call: NA
v_call: TRBV28
cdr3_nt: TGTGCCAGCAGTGCAGACAGGACCCCACGGGAAAAACTGTTTTTT
cdr3_aa: CASSADRTPREKLFF

j_call: TRBJ2-2
clone_size: NA
d_call: NA
v_call: TRBV29-1
cdr3_nt: TGCAGCGTCCCCAAGGGAGGCCCCACCGGGGAGCTGTTTTTT
cdr3_aa: CSVPKGGPTGELFF

j_call: TRBJ2-3
clone_size: NA
d_call: NA
v_call: TRBV7-2
cdr3_nt: TGTGCCAGCAGCTTGGGGCTCCACCGCACAGATACGCAGTATTTT
cdr3_aa: CASSLGLHRTDTQYF